This TCR beta chain is from a study of blood T cell repertoires in COVID-19. Study information: Acute and convalescent COVID-19 specimens originated in the United States, Italy and Spain. The analysed material was cDNA or gDNA that came from T cells, B-cell-depleted T cells, or PBMCs.

The CDR3 length is 12 residues. CDR1 and CDR2 (germline): GTSNPN, SVGIG (reference sequence). The V and J ends lost 4 bases and 1 base, in that order; junction bases with no gene match: 1. This clone came up once. Per the study methods: Nucleated cell counts were estimated from reference gene primer amplification. Here immunoSEQ multiplex PCR was the method, and the copy in TCRdb shows in-frame clones only, minus some. Clonal size and the V and J genes are those of that table, whereas D and trimming came from the DNA. This sample has tens of thousands of clones, with over 75% found just once. The sequenced sample consisted of peripheral blood. This rearrangement joins TRBV30 to TRBJ2-7; 7 nucleotides align to TRBD2. The receptor's source is a woman over 75 with acute or convalescent COVID-19. The CDR3 coding sequence is TGTGCCTGGACAGCGGGATCCTACGAGCAGTACTTC. It is translated as CAWTAGSYEQYF. The entire variable domain, with the rest obtained from reference TRBV30 and TRBJ2-7, is as follows: SQTIHQWPATLVQPVGSPLSLECTVEGTSNPNLYWYRQAAGRGLQLLFYSVGIGQISSEVPQNLSASRPQDRQFILSSKKLLLSDSGFYLCAWTAGSYEQYFGPGTRLTVT.